The clone carrying this T cell receptor beta chain was counted ten times or more. The germline CDR1 and CDR2 sequences are LGHNA and YNFKEQ. This CDR3 spans 15 amino acids. Trimming shortened V by 0 bases and J by 1 base, and 9 bases separated the two germline ends. The sample belongs to a study of T-cell reconstitution after alpha-beta-depleted transplantation in children. Preparation of the TCRbeta library was carried out with unique molecular identifiers. From the PCR reads, TCRdb called clonotypes with MiXCR, one entry per CDR3 protein. The data show around 250,000 distinct CDR3 sequences, 9.5% to 10% seen once.

The rearrangement links TRBV4-2 to TRBJ1-1; D not certain. This clonotype was sampled from a human donor who donated a stem cell graft to a child with SCID. This specimen was PBMCs from the stem cell graft donor, taken from the stem cell graft. The CDR3 bases are TGTGCCAGCAGCCAAGATCGGAGCACGAACACTGAAGCTTTCTTT. Translation: CASSQDRSTNTEAFF.